These T cell receptor beta chains were read from a single sample in a study of control samples from healthy donors and cancer patients. Assay: immunoSEQ multiplex PCR; the TCRdb copy retains only in-frame clones and omits some. Altogether around 170,000 clones are present, 85% to 90% being singletons, with the ten largest covering under 5%. Sequencing used blood. Receptors originate from a woman in her thirties in good health. The CDR3 runs from the conserved cysteine through the conserved F or W. The order of the fields is V gene, clone size, J gene, D gene, CDR3 DNA, CDR3 protein. The D gene is left open where the match is weak. Rows may omit the clone size; those that give it use once, few, many or a size class.

TRBV5-6	.	TRBJ2-7	.	TGTGCCAGCGGCTTAGATGAGCAGTACTTC	CASGLDEQYF
TRBV5-1	.	TRBJ2-2	TRBD1	TGCGCCACGGGACAGACGAACACCGGGGAGCTGTTTTTT	CATGQTNTGELFF
TRBV18	.	TRBJ2-3	.	TGTGCCAGCTCACTCCCAGCCCGGGCCATAGATACGCAGTATTTT	CASSLPARAIDTQYF
TRBV6-5	.	TRBJ2-5	.	TGTGCCAGCAGTTACGGTCGGCAGTCAGAGACCCAGTACTTC	CASSYGRQSETQYF
TRBV24-1	.	TRBJ1-2	.	TGTGCCACCAGTGATCATACGGCAGGGGCACATGGCTACACCTTC	CATSDHTAGAHGYTF
TRBV19	.	TRBJ2-4	TRBD2	TGTGCCAGTAGTATTTCTAGCGGGAGCGGCAAAAACATTCAGTACTTC	CASSISSGSGKNIQYF
TRBV3-1/TRBV3-2	.	TRBJ2-5	.	TGTGCCAGCAGCCGAAAACAAGAGACCCAGTACTTC	CASSRKQETQYF
TRBV27	.	TRBJ2-2	.	TGTGCCAGCAGTTTTAATTTAGGCCCCGGGGAGCTGTTTTTT	CASSFNLGPGELFF
TRBV6-1	once	TRBJ1-3	.	TGTGCCAGCAGTGATAGTGTCCCTGGAACTGGAAACACCATATATTTT	CASSDSVPGTGNTIYF
TRBV30	.	TRBJ1-2	.	TGTGCCTGGAGTTATCCGGACAACTATGGCTACACCTTC	CAWSYPDNYGYTF
TRBV19	.	TRBJ2-1	.	TGTGCCAGTAGTATAGAAGGAGCAACCTACAATGAGCAGTTCTTC	CASSIEGATYNEQFF
TRBV6-5	.	TRBJ2-1	.	TGTGCCAGCAGTTACACAGGAGAGCAGTTCTTC	CASSYTGEQFF
TRBV14	.	TRBJ1-2	.	TGTGCCAGCAGCCAACGCCTCCGAGGGAATTGGGACGACTATGGCTACACCTTC	CASSQRLRGNWDDYGYTF
TRBV5-1	.	TRBJ1-2	.	TGCGCCAGCAGCTTGGCAGACTATGGCTACACCTTC	CASSLADYGYTF
TRBV27	.	TRBJ2-1	.	TGTGCCAGCAGTTTAGGGGAAGGGGGATGGGATGAGCAGTTCTTC	CASSLGEGGWDEQFF
TRBV24-1	.	TRBJ1-2	.	TGTGCCACCAGTGATTTCCCAGGGAACTATGGCTACACCTTC	CATSDFPGNYGYTF
TRBV7-9	few	TRBJ2-1	TRBD2	TGTGCCAGCAGCTTAGGGCTAGCGGGAGTTGATGAGCAGTTCTTC	CASSLGLAGVDEQFF
TRBV7-9	.	TRBJ1-1	.	TGTGCCAGCGGGGTGTCAGGGGCGAACACTGAAGCTTTCTTT	CASGVSGANTEAFF
TRBV7-7	.	TRBJ2-2	.	TGTGCTAGCAGCTTGAATCAGCAGGCCGGGGAGCTGTTTTTT	CASSLNQQAGELFF
TRBV9	.	TRBJ1-1	.	TGTGCCAGCAGCGTAGGGGGACACGATAAGGGTACTGAAGCTTTCTTT	CASSVGGHDKGTEAFF
TRBV12-5	.	TRBJ2-7	.	TGTGCTAGTGGTTTGGGGTTCCTAGAACCTCACTCCTACGAGCAGTACTTC	CASGLGFLEPHSYEQYF
TRBV4-2	once	TRBJ1-5	.	TGTGCCAGCAGCGGCACCAGCAATCAGCCCCAGCATTTT	CASSGTSNQPQHF
TRBV10-3	.	TRBJ2-2	.	TGTGCCATTACCTGGACAGCGAACACCGGGGAGCTGTTTTTT	CAITWTANTGELFF
TRBV7-7	.	TRBJ1-1	.	TGTGCTAGCAGCCGGGTCCCGAACACTGAAGCTTTCTTT	CASSRVPNTEAFF
TRBV27	once	TRBJ2-1	.	TGTGCCAGCAGTTTATATGGCTCCTACAATGAGCAGTTCTTC	CASSLYGSYNEQFF
TRBV12-3/TRBV12-4	.	TRBJ2-7	.	TGTGCCAGCAGTTCGGGCCCGTACGAGCAGTACTTC	CASSSGPYEQYF
TRBV5-4	.	TRBJ1-3	.	TGTGCCAGCAGCTTGGCAAGTACTGGAAACACCATATATTTT	CASSLASTGNTIYF
TRBV11-2	.	TRBJ1-2	TRBD1	TGTGCCAGCAGCCGACAGGGTCTGAGCTATGGCTACACCTTC	CASSRQGLSYGYTF
TRBV6-5	many	TRBJ1-1	.	TGTGCCAGCAGTCCCCCCGTACCCAACACTGAAGCTTTCTTT	CASSPPVPNTEAFF
TRBV4-1	.	TRBJ1-4	.	TGCGCCAGCAGCCAAGCCCAGGGGAGCCGCGCTAATGAAAAACTGTTTTTT	CASSQAQGSRANEKLFF
TRBV2	.	TRBJ2-3	TRBD2	TGTGCCAGCAGAATAGCGGGAGCTACGCAGTATTTT	CASRIAGATQYF
TRBV10-3	once	TRBJ2-2	.	TGTGCCATCAGTGGGACCGCGAACACCGGGGAGCTGTTTTTT	CAISGTANTGELFF
TRBV7-9	.	TRBJ1-5	TRBD1	TGTGCCAGCAGCTCTCATGACAGGGTCGAACAGCCCCAGCATTTT	CASSSHDRVEQPQHF
TRBV7-9	.	TRBJ2-4	TRBD1	TGTGCCAGCAGCCTGGGGCAGGGGGCTTTTGAGCGAAACATTCAGTACTTC	CASSLGQGAFERNIQYF
TRBV3-1/TRBV3-2	.	TRBJ2-1	TRBD2	TGTGCCAGCAGCCAAGATGCGGTAGCGGGGGGCCGAGAGCAGTTCTTC	CASSQDAVAGGREQFF
TRBV15	.	TRBJ2-3	.	TGTGCCACCAGCAGTGGACAGTCTACGGGCACAGATACGCAGTATTTT	CATSSGQSTGTDTQYF
TRBV3-1/TRBV3-2	.	TRBJ1-2	.	TGTGCCAGCAGCCAACGTCAGGCCAGTGGCTACACCTTC	CASSQRQASGYTF
TRBV28	.	TRBJ1-4	.	TGTGCCAGCAGTTCCCCGGGACGGGCAACTAATGAAAAACTGTTTTTT	CASSSPGRATNEKLFF
TRBV5-3	.	TRBJ2-1	.	TGTGCCAGAAGCTGTGGGACGGGGAATGAGCAGTTCTTC	CARSCGTGNEQFF
TRBV10-3	.	TRBJ1-2	.	TGTGCCATCAGTGAAAACTATGGCACCAACGGGGGCTACACCTTC	CAISENYGTNGGYTF
TRBV4-1	once	TRBJ2-7	TRBD1	TGCGCCAGCAGCCGGACTGGTCTTTTGGGGGACAGACAGTACTTC	CASSRTGLLGDRQYF
TRBV28	.	TRBJ2-7	TRBD2	TGTGCCAGCAGTCCCCGGGACTACTCCTACGAGCAGTACTTC	CASSPRDYSYEQYF
TRBV6-6	.	TRBJ2-1	.	TGTGCCAGCAGTTACTGGCGGGGTCTTGAGCAGTTCTTC	CASSYWRGLEQFF
TRBV2	.	TRBJ2-7	TRBD1	TGTGCCAGCGATCGTACGAGGGGACAGGGCATAAAGTACTTC	CASDRTRGQGIKYF
TRBV5-6	.	TRBJ2-1	TRBD1	TGTGCCAGCAGGACAGGGTCCCTTATTGAGCAGTTCTTC	CASRTGSLIEQFF
TRBV19	.	TRBJ1-5	TRBD1	TGTGCCAGTTCGGGACAGGCGGTCAATCAGCCCCAGCATTTT	CASSGQAVNQPQHF
TRBV28	once	TRBJ1-1	.	TGTGCCAGCAGCTACCCGGGGGCTAACACTGAAGCTTTCTTT	CASSYPGANTEAFF
TRBV5-5	.	TRBJ1-1	.	TGTGCCAGCAGCCAGCGGGGGGACACTGAAGCTTTCTTT	CASSQRGDTEAFF
TRBV12-3/TRBV12-4	.	TRBJ2-5	.	TGTGCCAGTGCACTAGCCCAAGAGACCCAGTACTTC	CASALAQETQYF
TRBV28	.	TRBJ2-5	TRBD1	TGTGCCAGCGGTCACAGGGGGCCAAAGACCCAGTACTTC	CASGHRGPKTQYF
TRBV3-1/TRBV3-2	.	TRBJ2-6	.	TGTGCCAGCAGCCAAGTGGGCGGGGCCAACGTCCTGACTTTC	CASSQVGGANVLTF
TRBV4-1	.	TRBJ2-1	.	TGCGCCAGCAGCCAACTTCATGTCATTTGGGATTCCAATGAGCAGTTCTTC	CASSQLHVIWDSNEQFF
TRBV6-5	.	TRBJ2-3	.	TGTGCCAGCAGTTACGTAGATACGCAGTATTTT	CASSYVDTQYF
TRBV24-1	.	TRBJ2-5	.	TGTGCCACCAGTGACCCTAGGGCCAGCGTGGAGACCCAGTACTTC	CATSDPRASVETQYF
TRBV5-1	.	TRBJ1-4	TRBD1	TGCGCCAGCAGCGGACAGGGGGCTACGGAACTGTTTTTT	CASSGQGATELFF
TRBV6-2/TRBV6-3	once	TRBJ2-5	.	TGTGCCAGCAGACCTACCAGACGGGAGACCCAGTACTTC	CASRPTRRETQYF
TRBV9	.	TRBJ1-6	TRBD1	TGTGCCAGCAGCGCGACAGGGCTAGATTCACCCCTCCACTTT	CASSATGLDSPLHF
TRBV7-9	.	TRBJ1-3	.	TGTGCCAGCAGCTTAGCACCTGGAAACACCATATATTTT	CASSLAPGNTIYF
TRBV5-5	.	TRBJ1-3	.	TGTGCCAGCGGAGGGGGTCCTTTTGGGGCTGGAAACACCATATATTTT	CASGGGPFGAGNTIYF
TRBV5-1	.	TRBJ2-5	.	TGCGCCAGCAGCCCCCAGTTAGGGGTTCGGGAAGAGACCCAGTACTTC	CASSPQLGVREETQYF